One and the same sample provided the 14 T cell receptor beta chains below, sequenced in a study of blood T cell repertoires in COVID-19. Sequencing used immunoSEQ multiplex PCR; TCRdb keeps in-frame clones, though not all of them. The table has about 190,000 clones, less than 80% seen once; the top ten hold roughly 12%. Sequencing was performed on peripheral blood. All receptors derive from a woman aged 45-60 years with acute or convalescent COVID-19.

The chain employs TRBV19 and TRBJ2-7; TRBD2 matches 7 bases. CDR1 is LNHDA, CDR2 SQIVND, per germline (reference sequence). With 5 bases clipped from V and 0 bases from J, the junction kept 4 bases outside the gene matches. This CDR3 region has 14 residues. In DNA, the CDR3 is TGTGCCAGTAGTCCTCGCGGGGGCTCCTACGAGCAGTACTTC. Translation: CASSPRGGSYEQYF.

This clone was observed a handful of times. The V and J genes are TRBV19 and TRBJ1-4; TRBD1 aligns across 8 bases. The CDR3 sequence is 15 residues long. Germline trimming cut 6 bases from V and 6 bases from J; bases unmatched to any gene: 9. Germline values: CDR1 LNHDA, CDR2 SQIVND (reference sequence). The CDR3 region is CASRTAGGGHEKLFF. Here the CDR3 DNA reads TGTGCCAGTAGAACCGCAGGGGGCGGACATGAAAAACTGTTTTTT. Complete variable domain (other parts from reference TRBV19 and TRBJ1-4): DGGITQSPKYLFRKEGQNVTLSCEQNLNHDAMYWYRQDPGQGLRLIYYSQIVNDFQKGDIAEGYSVSREKKESFPLTVTSAQKNPTAFYLCASRTAGGGHEKLFFGSGTQLSVL.

The chain employs TRBV5-4 and TRBJ1-2; D unresolved. The CDR3 covers 15 residues. Germline V gene data show CDR1 as SGHNT and CDR2 as YYREEE (reference sequence). V lost 0 bases to trimming and J lost 2 bases, with 11 bases between them. As DNA, the CDR3 is TGTGCCAGCAGCTTGGGGGCCTCTCACAACTATGGCTACACCTTC. Translating it yields CASSLGASHNYGYTF.

The chain uses TRBV7-6 and TRBJ2-7, with a possible D match to TRBD1 (6 bases). This CDR3 has 15 amino acids. Between the trimmed V and J ends, which lost 1 base and 0 bases, there was a span of 10 bases. In germline, CDR1 is SGHVS, CDR2 FNYEAQ. In nucleotides, the CDR3 is TGTGCCAGCAGCTTAGGGGGGACACTCTCCTACGAGCAGTACTTC. Residues: CASSLGGTLSYEQYF.

This rearrangement joins TRBV27 to TRBJ2-1; 7 bases are a match to TRBD2. Per germline, CDR1 MNHEY and CDR2 SMNVEV (reference sequence). This CDR3 contains 16 residues. With 7 bases clipped from V and 4 bases from J, the junction kept 13 bases outside the gene matches. The CDR3 reads CASTKDSGAPYNEQFF. The CDR3 bases are TGTGCCAGCACTAAAGACAGCGGGGCGCCTTACAATGAGCAGTTCTTC.

V usage is TRBV14 and J usage is TRBJ2-7, with TRBD1 matching over 7 bases. The CDR3 sequence is 14 residues long. The V gene end was trimmed by 4 bases and the J gene end by 0 bases; junction bases not matched to a gene: 3. From germline, CDR1 is SGHDN and CDR2 FVKESK. DNA of the CDR3: TGTGCCAGCAGCCGGGACAGATACTCCTACGAGCAGTACTTC. Residues: CASSRDRYSYEQYF.

The rearrangement joins TRBV29-1 to TRBJ2-7, with TRBD2 identical over 12 bases. CDR1 and CDR2 from the germline V gene are SQVTM and ANQGSEA. The CDR3 runs to 15 residues. V lost 5 bases to trimming and J lost 4 bases; unmatched junction nucleotides: 9. The DNA of the CDR3 is TGCAGCGTTCAGCTCCTAGCGGGAGGGCGGTACGAGCAGTACTTC. Its translation is CSVQLLAGGRYEQYF.

V usage is TRBV10-3 and J usage is TRBJ1-4, with TRBD1 matching 7 bases. V lost 2 bases and J lost 4; bases outside the gene matches: 1. Germline CDR1 and CDR2: ENHRY and SYGVKD. The CDR3 spans 14 residues. In nucleotides, the CDR3 is TGTGCCATCAGTGAGGCAGGGGGTAATGAAAAACTGTTTTTT. Encoded protein: CAISEAGGNEKLFF.

The V call is TRBV29-1, the J call TRBJ2-3; no definite D call. Germline V lookup: CDR1 SQVTM, CDR2 ANQGSEA. V lost 7 bases and J lost 6, with 11 bases in between. This CDR3 is 11 amino acids long. The CDR3 spells CSAARLDTQYF. The CDR3, as DNA: TGCAGCGCTGCGAGACTTGATACGCAGTATTTT.

This chain links TRBV12-2 with TRBJ2-7; TRBD2, the table's D call, lacks a check against the DNA. TRBV12-2 is noted as a pseudogene. This CDR3 has 12 residues. CDR3 region: CASRTRNYEQYF. The DNA of the CDR3 is TGTGCAAGTCGTACTCGCAACTACGAGCAGTACTTC.

This chain uses TRBV6-6 with TRBJ1-5, with 7 bases lining up with TRBD1. CDR1 and CDR2 (germline): MNHNY, SVGAGI (reference sequence). CDR3 length: 17 amino acids. J gave up 2 bases and V 5 bases, and 12 bases lay outside the gene matches. This chain's CDR3 is CASSPRVGTAGNQPQHF. In nucleotides, the CDR3 is TGTGCCAGCAGTCCAAGGGTAGGGACAGCGGGCAATCAGCCCCAGCATTTT.

V gene TRBV6-1 combines with J gene TRBJ2-7; D call uncertain. The germline V gene has CDR1 MNHNS and CDR2 SASEGT. Between the trimmed V and J ends, which lost 5 bases and 5 bases, there was a span of 7 bases. CDR3 length: 11 residues. The DNA of the CDR3 is TGTGCCAGCAGTTGGCTCGACGAGCAGTACTTC. It yields the protein CASSWLDEQYF.

As concerns this clone: This specimen includes other DNA sequences encoding the same CDR3. The rearrangement uses TRBV15 and TRBJ2-7; D call uncertain. The length of the CDR3 is 13 residues. Trimming shortened V by 0 bases and J by 3 bases, and 6 bases separated the two germline ends. Germline V gives CDR1 LNHNV, CDR2 YYDKDF (reference sequence). In DNA, the CDR3 is TGTGCCACCAGCAGAGATCCGAGCTACGAGCAGTACTTC. It codes for CATSRDPSYEQYF. Full variable domain (missing parts from reference TRBV15 and TRBJ2-7): DAMVIQNPRYQVTQFGKPVTLSCSQTLNHNVMYWYQQKSSQAPKLLFHYYDKDFNNEADTPDNFQSRRPNTSFCFLDIRSPGLGDTAMYLCATSRDPSYEQYFGPGTRLTVT.

The chain employs TRBV21-1 and TRBJ1-5. TRBV21-1 is a recognized pseudogene. The CDR3 runs to 12 residues. CDR3 DNA: TGTGCCAGCAGCAGAGGGTCGGAGCCCCAGCATTTT. It translates to CASSRGSEPQHF.